The 29 T cell receptor beta chains in this list originate from one sample, sequenced in a study of blood T cells in healthy people across ages. Together with a sample-barcoded 5' primer, a J-beta primer mix was included in a second PCR lasting roughly 6 to 12 cycles. A single record per CDR3 protein comes from TCRdb applying MiXCR to the 5' RACE reads. The sample carries around 1,500,000 distinct CDR3 sequences, about 30% recorded once. The sample was blood. All receptors derive from a woman in her 30s in good health.

V is TRBV9 and J is TRBJ1-2; unclear D gene. Germline lookup yields CDR1 SGDLS and CDR2 YYNGEE. The CDR3 consists of 14 residues. With 4 bases removed from V and 8 bases from J, the gap between germline ends came to 18 bases. CDR3 sequence (DNA): TGTGCCAGCAGCCCCTTAGGTACATCGAGGGGCTACACCTTC. It specifies CASSPLGTSRGYTF.

This clonotype was counted only a few times. CDR3 sequence: CASSSRGAATYNEQFF. Written as DNA, the CDR3 is TGTGCCAGCAGCTCCAGAGGGGCTGCTACCTACAATGAGCAGTTCTTC. The rearrangement joins TRBV7-2 to TRBJ2-1; D is tentatively TRBD1 or TRBD2 (5 bases each). Germline assignment: CDR1 SGHTA and CDR2 FQGNSA. Deletions cut 4 bases from V and 2 bases from J, with 15 bases between. The CDR3 runs 16 residues.

The genes are TRBV9 and TRBJ1-5; TRBD1 is a possible D gene (5 bases). The ends were cut back, 3 bases at V and 1 base at J, with 11 bases in the middle. Germline loops: CDR1 SGDLS, CDR2 YYNGEE. The CDR3 extends over 15 amino acids. DNA for the CDR3: TGTGCCAGCAGCGGGGGCAGCGAGAGCAATCAGCCCCAGCATTTT. This encodes CASSGGSESNQPQHF.

The chain employs TRBV12-5 and TRBJ2-1, with D uncertain. This CDR3 is 13 amino acids long. The ends were cut back, 3 bases at V and 8 bases at J, with 11 bases in the middle. Germline CDR1 reads LGHNT; CDR2 reads FRNRAP. CDR3 sequence reads: CASGFSTLDEQFF. CDR3 DNA: TGTGCTAGTGGTTTCTCCACCCTCGATGAGCAGTTCTTC.

This clonotype has at least ten counts. The chain employs TRBV10-3 and TRBJ2-5; unclear D gene. The V gene's germline CDR1 is ENHRY and CDR2 SYGVKD. V was pared by 2 bases and J by 5 bases, with 3 bases between. The CDR3 totals 11 residues. The CDR3 protein is CAISEVETQYF. The DNA of the CDR3 is TGTGCCATCAGTGAGGTGGAGACCCAGTACTTC.

This clonotype was picked up one time. This chain joins TRBV30 and TRBJ1-1; D might be TRBD1 (5 bases). The V gene lost 5 bases and the J gene lost 4 bases, with 17 bases spanning the gap. This CDR3 has 14 amino acids. Germline CDR1 GTSNPN, CDR2 SVGIG (reference sequence). The CDR3 reads CAWQLGTRGTEAFF. In nucleotides, the CDR3 is TGTGCCTGGCAGCTGGGGACCCGAGGCACTGAAGCTTTCTTT.

This clonotype showed up just a few times. The chain links TRBV5-1 to TRBJ2-3; TRBD2 agrees at 11 bases. The CDR3 loop spans 15 amino acids. J was trimmed by 5 bases and V by 1 base; bases with no gene match: 3. Per the germline V gene, CDR1 is SGHRS and CDR2 is YFSETQ. CDR3 bases: TGCGCCAGCAGCTTGTCGACTAGCGGGGTAGATACGCAGTATTTT. It specifies CASSLSTSGVDTQYF. Variable domain in full (rest from reference TRBV5-1 and TRBJ2-3): KAGVTQTPRYLIKTRGQQVTLSCSPISGHRSVSWYQQTPGQGLQFLFEYFSETQRNKGNFPGRFSGRQFSNSRSEMNVSTLELGDSALYLCASSLSTSGVDTQYFGPGTRLTVL.

This clonotype was seen at least ten times. This chain connects TRBV7-9 to TRBJ2-7; 8 bases agree with TRBD1. This CDR3 is 16 amino acids long. The V gene end was trimmed by 5 bases and the J gene end by 7 bases; junction bases not matched to a gene: 16. CDR1 and CDR2 from the germline V gene are SEHNR and FQNEAQ (reference sequence). The CDR3 bases are TGTGCCAGCAGCCGAACCCGATCAGACAGGGGCAGGGAGCAGTACTTC. Translating gives CASSRTRSDRGREQYF.

The table lists this clonotype with many counts. At one end, the junction sequence differs from germline, possibly due to a read error. The J gene is TRBJ2-6, the V gene TRBV19; D gene ambiguous. This CDR3 region has 15 residues. Germline CDR1 and CDR2: LNHDA and SQIVND (reference sequence). DNA for the CDR3: TGTGCCAGTAGTCAGTTACAAACTGGGACCAACGTCCTGACTTTC. This gives the protein CASSQLQTGTNVLTF.

The chain links TRBV7-2 to TRBJ2-3; the D call may be TRBD1 or TRBD2 (5 bases each). The germline V gene has CDR1 SGHTA and CDR2 FQGNSA. Deletions cut 5 bases from V and 4 bases from J, with 19 bases between. The CDR3 has 16 amino acids. CDR3 loop: CASSPGHLRGPDTQYF. As DNA, the CDR3 is TGTGCCAGCAGCCCTGGACATCTACGGGGCCCAGATACGCAGTATTTT.

The chain joins TRBV6-6 to TRBJ2-7; D might be TRBD1 or TRBD2, each matching 5 bases. V was trimmed by 5 bases and J by 1 base, leaving 15 bases between them. The CDR3 loop spans 15 amino acids. Germline CDR1 is MNHNY and CDR2 is SVGAGI (reference sequence). CDR3 coding DNA: TGTGCCAGCAGTACCCGCTCGGGGCGATCCTACGAGCAGTACTTC. Protein: CASSTRSGRSYEQYF.

The chain couples TRBV6-1 to TRBJ2-7; 12 nucleotides match TRBD2. This CDR3 region has 15 residues. V lost 6 bases to trimming and J lost 2 bases; unmatched junction nucleotides: 5. The V gene's germline CDR1 is MNHNS and CDR2 SASEGT. The CDR3, as DNA: TGTGCCAGCAGCGTACTAGCGGGAGGCACCTACGAGCAGTACTTC. It is translated as CASSVLAGGTYEQYF.

This clonotype was detected only a few times. The chain uses TRBV20-1 and TRBJ2-7, with D possibly TRBD2 on 6 matching bases. V lost 4 bases and J lost 6, with 16 bases in between. From germline, CDR1 is DFQATT and CDR2 SNEGSKA (reference sequence). The length of the CDR3 is 13 residues. The CDR3 loop is CSAMTSGSGEQYF. The CDR3 nucleotides are TGCAGTGCTATGACTAGTGGGTCCGGCGAGCAGTACTTC.

The CDR3, as DNA: TGTGCCAGCAGCTCTGGACTAGCGGGGTCTCAGGATACGCAGTATTTT. Translating gives CASSSGLAGSQDTQYF. This chain links TRBV7-2 with TRBJ2-3; 12 bases align to TRBD2. This CDR3 is built from 16 residues. CDR1 and CDR2 from the germline V gene are SGHTA and FQGNSA. V lost 4 bases, J lost 6 bases, and 8 bases stayed unmatched.

The rearrangement uses TRBV12-5 and TRBJ1-1; the D is unclear. The germline V gene has CDR1 LGHNT and CDR2 FRNRAP. With 3 bases removed from V and 1 base from J, the gap between germline ends came to 15 bases. This CDR3 spans 16 amino acids. In nucleotides, the CDR3 is TGTGCTAGTGGTTTCGGCTCAGAGGCCGCGAACACTGAAGCTTTCTTT. Translation: CASGFGSEAANTEAFF.

This clonotype was detected many times. V and J are TRBV20-1 and TRBJ2-7; D possibly corresponds to TRBD1 (6 bases). The germline V and J ends were trimmed by 0 bases and 3 bases, with 15 bases remaining between them. The CDR3 runs 15 residues. The germline V gene encodes CDR1 DFQATT and CDR2 SNEGSKA (reference sequence). The CDR3: CSARDPRGRGYEQYF. CDR3 in DNA: TGCAGTGCTAGAGATCCCAGGGGAAGGGGCTACGAGCAGTACTTC.

This clonotype showed up just a few times. The chain links TRBV12-3 or TRBV12-4 to TRBJ2-3; 11 bases align to TRBD2. V shed 2 bases, J shed 4 bases, and the junction held 5 bases outside the gene matches. The CDR3 loop spans 16 amino acids. This chain's CDR3 is CASSLRTSGGPDTQYF. Written as DNA, the CDR3 is TGTGCCAGCAGTTTAAGAACTAGCGGGGGCCCAGATACGCAGTATTTT.

V usage is TRBV19 and J usage is TRBJ2-7; weak D call: TRBD2 (6 bases). CDR3 length equals 14 residues. Germline V lookup: CDR1 LNHDA, CDR2 SQIVND (reference sequence). The V end was cut by 3 bases, the J end by 2 bases, with 11 bases between. CDR3 DNA sequence: TGTGCCAGTAGTATTCGGGGGAGTACCTACGAGCAGTACTTC. Its protein product is CASSIRGSTYEQYF.

This chain connects TRBV4-1 to TRBJ1-1; TRBD1 aligns across 10 bases. CDR1 and CDR2 from the germline V gene are MGHRA and YSYEKL. The trim removed 5 bases at V and 4 bases at J, leaving 16 bases unmatched. The CDR3 spans 18 residues. The CDR3 DNA is TGCGCCAGCAGCTCGCGCGGACCCAAGACAGGGGGCCTCACTGAAGCTTTCTTT. Translation gives CASSSRGPKTGGLTEAFF.

This chain joins TRBV28 and TRBJ1-1; tentatively, D is TRBD1 (5 bases). V gave up 8 bases and J gave up 4 bases, with 14 bases separating them. Germline V gene data show CDR1 as MDHEN and CDR2 as SYDVKM. CDR3 length: 13 residues. CDR3 amino acids: CASLPRAATEAFF. The CDR3 DNA reads as TGTGCCAGCTTACCCAGGGCCGCCACTGAAGCTTTCTTT.

This clonotype showed up just a few times. The chain links TRBV2 to TRBJ2-3, with 11 nucleotides matching TRBD1. The CDR3 is 19 residues long. Trimming cost V 6 bases and J 0 bases; bases outside gene matches: 14. CDR1 is SNHLY, CDR2 FYNNEI, per germline. The chain's CDR3 is CASRSGTGGIKSSTDTQYF. The CDR3 DNA reads as TGTGCCAGCAGATCCGGGACAGGGGGGATTAAAAGTAGCACAGATACGCAGTATTTT.

On this clonotype itself: One base away lies a much larger clone, so this may be a sequencing read error. The J gene is TRBJ2-7, the V gene TRBV25-1; D may be TRBD1 or TRBD2 (6 bases each). Germline CDR1 MGHDK, CDR2 SYGVNS. With 6 bases removed from V and 5 bases from J, the gap between germline ends came to 17 bases. CDR3 length: 14 amino acids. The CDR3 DNA sequence: TGTGCCAGCAGGCGAGGGGGGCAGGGAAACGAGCAGTACTTC. Translating it yields CASRRGGQGNEQYF.

In this sample, this clonotype turned up a few times. V and J are TRBV20-1 and TRBJ1-5, with 8 bases fitting TRBD1. V shed 4 bases and J 1 base; nucleotides not matched to a gene: 6. CDR1 and CDR2 from the germline V gene are DFQATT and SNEGSKA (reference sequence). The CDR3 is made up of 15 amino acids. CDR3 DNA sequence: TGCAGTGCTAACGGACAGGGATTGAGCAATCAGCCCCAGCATTTT. Translating gives CSANGQGLSNQPQHF.

This clonotype is a singleton in its sample. V usage is TRBV7-9 and J usage is TRBJ1-2; D is unclear. Germline CDR1 SEHNR, CDR2 FQNEAQ (reference sequence). The CDR3 extends over 14 amino acids. Deletions cut 2 bases from V and 3 bases from J, with 10 bases between. This CDR3 reads CASSLSEIDYGYTF. The CDR3 DNA follows: TGTGCCAGCAGCTTATCAGAGATTGACTATGGCTACACCTTC.

As for this clonotype: The junction shows a germline mismatch at one end, possibly a read error. V gene TRBV6-4 combines with J gene TRBJ2-3; TRBD1 might be the D (7 bases). The length of the CDR3 is 13 residues. The germline V gene encodes CDR1 MRHNA and CDR2 SNTAGT. The CDR3 is CAGRGDGTDTQYF. CDR3 nucleotides: TGTGCCGGCAGGGGGGACGGCACAGATACGCAGTATTTT.

This clonotype was detected only once. One junction end disagrees with the germline gene, perhaps due to a read error. The chain recombines TRBV19 with TRBJ1-5; possible D gene TRBD1, 6 bases. The CDR3 spans 16 residues. Germline CDR1 LNHDA, CDR2 SQIVND (reference sequence). CDR3 protein: CASRTGALKFNQHQHF. DNA of the CDR3: TGTGCCAGTAGGACAGGAGCCCTCAAGTTCAATCAGCACCAGCATTTT.

Many counts were recorded for this clonotype. V gene TRBV12-3 or TRBV12-4 combines with J gene TRBJ2-5, with 10 bases fitting TRBD2. The CDR3 has 13 amino acids. V dropped 6 bases and J dropped 3; count of bases not matched to a gene: 1. Here the CDR3 DNA reads TGTGCCAGCAGACTAGCGGGAAAAGAGACCCAGTACTTC. Protein product: CASRLAGKETQYF.

V and J are TRBV9 and TRBJ1-4, with D possibly matching TRBD1 (5 bases). The CDR3 length is 14 residues. V was trimmed by 3 bases and J by 8 bases, leaving 14 bases between them. Germline V gives CDR1 SGDLS, CDR2 YYNGEE. This CDR3 reads CASSGSGESEKLFF. As DNA, the CDR3 is TGTGCCAGCAGCGGTTCGGGGGAGAGCGAAAAACTGTTTTTT.

In the case of this clonotype: The germline gene is not matched at one end of the junction; a read error may be the cause. The chain combines TRBV7-3 with TRBJ1-1, with unresolved D. The CDR3 is 13 residues long. CDR1 is SGHTA, CDR2 FQGTGA, per germline. The DNA for the CDR3 is TGTACCAGCAGCTCAGGCGCCAACACTGAAGCTTTCTTT. This gives the protein CTSSSGANTEAFF. The full variable domain, completed using reference TRBV7-3 and TRBJ1-1, is GAGVSQTPSNKVTEKGKYVELRCDPISGHTALYWYRQSLGQGPEFLIYFQGTGAADDSGLPNDRFFAVRPEGSVSTLKIQRTERGDSAVYLCTSSSGANTEAFFGQGTRLTVV.